Below, 27 T cell receptor beta chains from the same sample are listed, as sequenced in a study of T cells in tumors after PD-1 blockade (dated by TCRdb to about 2019). The sample's time point label, in plain terms: before anti-PD-1 therapy. Library preparation was by the immunoSEQ multiplex PCR assay. TCRdb's version of the immuneACCESS table is confined to in-frame rearrangements and falls short of the full clone set. An unresolved V gene accounts for under half of the shortfall where checked; the remainder is of unknown origin. The sample table records 20,000 to 25,000 clones; around 78% of these occur just once. Clones ranked in the top ten supply 20% to 30% of the sample. The sample was PBMCs, taken before anti-PD-1 treatment. All receptors come from a human donor with basal cell carcinoma.

This clone was recorded only once. The rearrangement links TRBV7-2 to TRBJ2-1; the match to TRBD2 covers 8 bases. The CDR3 has 16 amino acids. V dropped 2 bases and J dropped 7; count of bases not matched to a gene: 10. The germline V gene encodes CDR1 SGHTA and CDR2 FQGNSA. The CDR3 loop is CASSLTVERGRNEQFF. The CDR3 DNA sequence: TGTGCCAGCAGCTTAACGGTCGAGCGGGGGCGGAATGAGCAGTTCTTC.

This clone was seen a few times. The chain joins TRBV19 to TRBJ1-2, with a possible D match to TRBD1 (5 bases). Germline V CDR1 and CDR2: LNHDA, SQIVND (reference sequence). This CDR3 region has 15 residues. V was trimmed by 0 bases and J by 12 bases, leaving 20 bases between them. The CDR3: CASSIEGRHPSVHTF. DNA of the CDR3: TGTGCCAGTAGTATAGAGGGACGTCATCCATCGGTTCACACCTTC. Drawing the rest from reference TRBV19 and TRBJ1-2, the complete variable domain is DGGITQSPKYLFRKEGQNVTLSCEQNLNHDAMYWYRQDPGQGLRLIYYSQIVNDFQKGDIAEGYSVSREKKESFPLTVTSAQKNPTAFYLCASSIEGRHPSVHTFGSGTRLTVV.

J is TRBJ2-3 and V is TRBV3-1 (or the pseudogene TRBV3-2); 8 positions match TRBD2. This CDR3 is 16 amino acids long. Germline CDR1 is LGHDT and CDR2 is YNNKEL (reference sequence). V dropped 0 bases and J dropped 6; count of bases not matched to a gene: 8. The CDR3 here is CASSQDGGGGKDTQYF. The DNA for the CDR3 is TGTGCCAGCAGCCAAGATGGAGGCGGGGGGAAGGATACGCAGTATTTT.

This clone was counted between two and nine times. Distinct nucleotide sequences in the sample also encode this CDR3. The gene calls are TRBV2 and TRBJ2-1; 8 positions match TRBD2. This CDR3 is 19 amino acids long. The junction had 21 bases not matched to a gene; V was cut back by 11 bases and J by 0 bases. In germline, CDR1 is SNHLY, CDR2 FYNNEI. The CDR3 DNA is TGTGCCCGCTGTCACGGGGGGGCGGGGGTGGGGAGCTCCTACAATGAGCAGTTCTTC. Amino acid sequence: CARCHGGAGVGSSYNEQFF.

The chain is built from TRBV19 and TRBJ2-5, with D unclear. CDR3 size: 13 residues. Looked up from germline, CDR1 is LNHDA and CDR2 is SQIVND (reference sequence). The V gene lost 3 bases and the J gene lost 4 bases, with 9 bases spanning the gap. CDR3 sequence: CASSIQDGETQYF. CDR3 bases: TGTGCCAGTAGTATCCAGGATGGAGAGACCCAGTACTTC.

The rearrangement uses TRBV6-5 and TRBJ2-7; D perhaps matches TRBD2 (5 bases). V lost 5 bases to trimming and J lost 6 bases, with 8 bases between them. This CDR3 is built from 11 residues. Germline V gene lookup returns CDR1 MNHEY and CDR2 SVGAGI. CDR3: CASSTRSEQYF. DNA of the CDR3: TGTGCCAGCAGTACTAGGAGCGAGCAGTACTTC.

The J gene is TRBJ2-3, the V gene TRBV19; D is ambiguous. Germline CDR1 LNHDA, CDR2 SQIVND (reference sequence). V lost 4 bases, J lost 2 bases, and 7 bases lay in between. The CDR3 spans 13 residues. CDR3 region: CASSRSYTDTQYF. The CDR3 DNA reads as TGTGCCAGTAGTAGAAGTTACACAGATACGCAGTATTTT.

The gene calls are TRBV6-5 and TRBJ1-2, with D possibly matching TRBD1 (5 bases). V was cut by 6 bases and J by 6 bases, with 20 bases left in between. There are 15 residues in the CDR3. From germline, CDR1 is MNHEY and CDR2 SVGAGI. CDR3 DNA: TGTGCCAGCAGACCGGGGGTTTGGAACCAGGATGGCTACACCTTC. Protein product: CASRPGVWNQDGYTF.

V usage is TRBV19 and J usage is TRBJ1-6; 7 bases match TRBD1. Germline V lookup: CDR1 LNHDA, CDR2 SQIVND (reference sequence). This CDR3 has 14 residues. V lost 8 bases, J lost 5 bases, and 6 bases stayed unmatched. The CDR3 is CASHSGTDNSPLHF. CDR3 bases: TGTGCCAGTCACTCCGGGACAGATAATTCACCCCTCCACTTT. Filled out from reference TRBV19 and TRBJ1-6, the complete variable domain reads DGGITQSPKYLFRKEGQNVTLSCEQNLNHDAMYWYRQDPGQGLRLIYYSQIVNDFQKGDIAEGYSVSREKKESFPLTVTSAQKNPTAFYLCASHSGTDNSPLHFGNGTRLTVT.

The chain combines TRBV20-1 with TRBJ1-1, with D possibly TRBD1 on 5 matching bases. The V end lost 6 bases, the J end lost 11 bases, and 16 bases lay between the germline ends. Germline-derived CDR1 and CDR2 are DFQATT and SNEGSKA (reference sequence). This CDR3 region has 11 residues. The DNA of the CDR3 is TGCAGTGCCGCCCAAAACTGGGGGGCTTTCTTT. The encoded protein is CSAAQNWGAFF.

This clone has a single count. The CDR3 here is CASQASTATNEKLFF. The CDR3 nucleotides are TGTGCCAGCCAGGCGTCAACTGCAACTAATGAAAAACTGTTTTTT. The genes are TRBV19 and TRBJ1-4; D uncertain. V lost 9 bases and J 0 bases, leaving 14 bases between the germline ends. This CDR3 is 15 amino acids long. CDR1 and CDR2 from the germline V gene are LNHDA and SQIVND (reference sequence).

This rearrangement joins TRBV7-6 to TRBJ1-5, with TRBD1 matching over 11 bases. The germline V gene has CDR1 SGHVS and CDR2 FNYEAQ. Trimming at V came to 5 bases and at J to 9 bases, leaving 6 bases not matched to a gene. The CDR3 loop spans 14 amino acids. The CDR3 is CASSPGQGELPQHF. In DNA, the CDR3 is TGTGCCAGCAGCCCGGGACAGGGGGAACTGCCCCAGCATTTT. Variable domain in full (rest from reference TRBV7-6 and TRBJ1-5): GAGVSQSPRYKVTKRGQDVALRCDPISGHVSLYWYRQALGQGPEFLTYFNYEAQQDKSGLPNDRFSAERPEGSISTLTIQRTEQRDSAMYRCASSPGQGELPQHFGDGTRLSIL.

The rearrangement joins TRBV29-1 to TRBJ1-5; D is perhaps TRBD1 (6 bases). Trimming cost V 4 bases and J 6 bases, with 13 bases left between them. This CDR3 has 13 residues. Germline values: CDR1 SQVTM, CDR2 ANQGSEA. CDR3 residues: CSVGGAVGQPQHF. In nucleotides, the CDR3 is TGCAGCGTTGGGGGGGCTGTGGGTCAGCCCCAGCATTTT.

This chain joins TRBV7-8 and TRBJ2-7, with D maybe TRBD2 (5 bases). Trimming removed 5 bases from V and 4 bases from J, with 12 bases in between. This CDR3 contains 13 residues. Per the germline V gene, CDR1 is SGHVS and CDR2 is FQNEAQ. As DNA, the CDR3 is TGTGCCAGCAGCCGTGTGACTACGTACGAGCAGTACTTC. Amino acids: CASSRVTTYEQYF.

This chain links TRBV7-9 with TRBJ2-3; 10 nucleotides agree with TRBD2. The germline CDR1 and CDR2 sequences are SEHNR and FQNEAQ (reference sequence). CDR3 length: 16 residues. V gave up 0 bases and J gave up 3 bases; unmatched junction bases: 3. CDR3 bases: TGTGCCAGCAGCTTAGCTCAGCGGGAGGGGACAGATACGCAGTATTTT. This encodes CASSLAQREGTDTQYF.

The genes are TRBV6-5 and TRBJ2-3, with D possibly TRBD2 on 6 matching bases. V lost 8 bases and J 4 bases, leaving 10 bases between the germline ends. CDR3 length: 12 residues. Looked up from germline, CDR1 is MNHEY and CDR2 is SVGAGI. CDR3 bases: TGTGCCAGCCGGCGGGGCCCAGATACGCAGTATTTT. Its protein product is CASRRGPDTQYF.

The chain links TRBV7-3 to TRBJ2-2, with D possibly matching TRBD2 (6 bases). Germline V gene lookup returns CDR1 SGHTA and CDR2 FQGTGA. The CDR3 contains 15 residues. V dropped 3 bases and J dropped 4 bases, with 12 bases sitting between them. CDR3 in amino acids: CASSLGLPGTGELFF. CDR3 nucleotide sequence: TGTGCCAGCAGCTTGGGACTCCCGGGCACCGGGGAGCTGTTTTTT.

This sequence joins TRBV5-6 and TRBJ2-7; D may be TRBD1 (5 bases). This CDR3 is 14 amino acids long. Trimming pared 5 bases from V and 6 bases from J, leaving 18 bases between. The germline CDR1 and CDR2 sequences are SGHDT and YYEEEE. The CDR3 spells CASSFTGVRGEQYF. CDR3 DNA sequence: TGTGCCAGCAGTTTTACAGGCGTTAGGGGCGAGCAGTACTTC.

This chain connects TRBV5-1 to TRBJ2-1; D is perhaps TRBD2 (6 bases). V was shortened by 4 bases and J by 0 bases, with 14 bases between the two germline ends. The CDR3 has 16 residues. Germline assignment: CDR1 SGHRS and CDR2 YFSETQ. DNA of the CDR3: TGCGCCAGCAGCCCCTGGGTCGGGAGCTCCTACAATGAGCAGTTCTTC. Translating gives CASSPWVGSSYNEQFF.

This clone was counted once. The chain is built from TRBV6-5 and TRBJ2-3, with 7 nucleotides matching TRBD1. Germline lookup yields CDR1 MNHEY and CDR2 SVGAGI. The CDR3 contains 14 residues. The J segment lost 7 bases and the V segment lost 4 bases, leaving 8 bases of the junction unmatched. This chain's CDR3 is CASSSGTAEYTQYF. The CDR3 DNA reads TGTGCCAGCAGTTCCGGGACAGCCGAATATACGCAGTATTTT.

CDR3: CASSLSLYEQFF. In DNA, the CDR3 is TGTGCCAGCAGCCTTAGTCTCTATGAGCAGTTCTTC. This sequence joins TRBV9 and TRBJ2-1; D is undetermined. The CDR3 runs to 12 residues. The germline CDR1 and CDR2 sequences are SGDLS and YYNGEE. V was shortened by 4 bases and J by 8 bases, with 10 bases between the two germline ends.

The genes are TRBV2 and TRBJ2-5; D tentatively reads TRBD1 or TRBD2 (5 bases each). The V gene lost 2 bases and the J gene lost 5 bases, with 15 bases spanning the gap. Germline CDR1 SNHLY, CDR2 FYNNEI. CDR3 length: 15 residues. CDR3 in amino acids: CASSERAGWGETQYF. The CDR3 nucleotides are TGTGCCAGCAGTGAACGTGCCGGTTGGGGGGAGACCCAGTACTTC.

The rearrangement links TRBV11-3 to TRBJ2-1; no firm D call. Germline CDR1 is SGHNT and CDR2 is YENEEA. V was clipped by 0 bases and J by 4 bases, with 10 bases between them. The CDR3 loop spans 15 amino acids. This CDR3 is CASSLDRAPYNEQFF. CDR3 in DNA: TGTGCCAGCAGCTTAGACCGGGCCCCATACAATGAGCAGTTCTTC.

The J gene is TRBJ2-3, the V gene TRBV5-5; 11 bases agree with TRBD2. The CDR3 is made up of 16 amino acids. The junction had 2 bases not matched to a gene; V was cut back by 2 bases and J by 0 bases. The V gene's germline CDR1 is SGHKS and CDR2 YYEKEE (reference sequence). For the CDR3, the DNA is TGTGCCAGCAGCTTCAGGACTAGCGGGAGCACAGATACGCAGTATTTT. It translates to CASSFRTSGSTDTQYF.

The J gene is TRBJ2-7, the V gene TRBV5-1, with D unresolved. The germline V gene has CDR1 SGHRS and CDR2 YFSETQ. Trimming removed 0 bases at V and 5 bases at J, with 12 bases between. This CDR3 is 14 amino acids long. The CDR3 nucleotides are TGCGCCAGCAGCTTGGAGCCATATCGGGACGAGCAGTACTTC. This codes for CASSLEPYRDEQYF.

The table lists this clone with a few counts. J is TRBJ2-5 and V is TRBV2; TRBD2 agrees at 14 bases. This CDR3 contains 14 residues. Germline CDR1 is SNHLY and CDR2 is FYNNEI. J was trimmed by 5 bases and V by 4 bases; bases with no gene match: 0. Here the CDR3 reads CASSGTSGGETQYF. CDR3 nucleotide sequence: TGTGCCAGCAGTGGGACTAGCGGGGGGGAGACCCAGTACTTC. The variable domain in full, completed from reference TRBV2 and TRBJ2-5, reads EPEVTQTPSHQVTQMGQEVILRCVPISNHLYFYWYRQILGQKVEFLVSFYNNEISEKSEIFDDQFSVERPDGSNFTLKIRSTKLEDSAMYFCASSGTSGGETQYFGPGTRLLVL.

The genes are TRBV10-3 and TRBJ2-2; 9 positions match TRBD1. The junction had 18 bases not matched to a gene; V was cut back by 10 bases and J by 6 bases. CDR3 size: 17 residues. The germline CDR1 and CDR2 sequences are ENHRY and SYGVKD. The CDR3 DNA reads as TGTGCCACCTACGCCGGAGAGGGACAGGGTCGGGCCGGGGAGCTGTTTTTT. This translates into CATYAGEGQGRAGELFF.